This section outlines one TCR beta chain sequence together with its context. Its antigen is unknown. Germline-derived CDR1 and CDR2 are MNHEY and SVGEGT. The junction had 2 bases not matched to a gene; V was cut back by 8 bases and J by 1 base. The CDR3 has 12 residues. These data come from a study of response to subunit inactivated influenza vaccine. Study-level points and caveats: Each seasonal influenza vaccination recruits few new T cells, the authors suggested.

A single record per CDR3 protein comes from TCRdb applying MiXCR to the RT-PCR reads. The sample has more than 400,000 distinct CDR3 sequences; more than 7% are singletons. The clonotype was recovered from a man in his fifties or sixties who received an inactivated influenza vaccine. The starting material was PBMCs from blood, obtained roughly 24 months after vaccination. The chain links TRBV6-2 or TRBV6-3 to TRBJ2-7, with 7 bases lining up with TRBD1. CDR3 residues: CASLTGSYEQYF. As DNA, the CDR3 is TGTGCCAGCCTGACAGGGTCCTACGAGCAGTACTTC.